Each of the 17 T cell receptor beta chains below was sequenced from the same sample in a study of T cell responses to AZD1222 COVID-19 vaccine. Some clones are missing from TCRdb's copy, which holds only in-frame ones; the method was immunoSEQ multiplex PCR. The sample gives about 130,000 clones, 75% to 90% of which show up once; just under 4.5% is in the top ten. The sample in question was peripheral blood, obtained 28 days after the second AZD1222 dose. The receptors derive from an adult who received the AZD1222 COVID-19 vaccine.

The rearrangement uses TRBV14 and TRBJ1-1; no clear D. Trimming shortened V by 3 bases and J by 0 bases, and 5 bases separated the two germline ends. This CDR3 comprises 13 residues. Germline V gene data show CDR1 as SGHDN and CDR2 as FVKESK. As DNA, the CDR3 is TGTGCCAGCAGCCATTCAGTGAACACTGAAGCTTTCTTT. It encodes CASSHSVNTEAFF.

This clone occurred once. The chain joins TRBV18 to TRBJ1-4; 7 bases align to TRBD1. In germline, CDR1 is KGHSH, CDR2 LQKENI. Trimming removed 3 bases from V and 7 bases from J; junction bases left unmatched: 5. The CDR3 covers 14 residues. The DNA for the CDR3 is TGTGCCAGCTCACCTCCACAGGGGAGTGAAAAACTGTTTTTT. This sequence encodes CASSPPQGSEKLFF.

This clone has just one count. V and J are TRBV6-5 and TRBJ2-1, with 9 bases fitting TRBD1. Germline-derived CDR1 and CDR2 are MNHEY and SVGAGI. The CDR3 has 14 residues. J was trimmed by 5 bases and V by 8 bases; bases with no gene match: 7. The CDR3 DNA follows: TGTGCCAGCGGGGTAGGGACAGGGAACAATGAGCAGTTCTTC. It encodes CASGVGTGNNEQFF.

This sequence joins TRBV2 and TRBJ2-1; the D gene is possibly TRBD2 (5 bases). Trimming shortened V by 5 bases and J by 9 bases, and 20 bases separated the two germline ends. Germline assignment: CDR1 SNHLY and CDR2 FYNNEI. This CDR3 is built from 15 residues. Here the CDR3 DNA reads TGTGCCAGCAGTTATCTCGGCCCCGGGAAAGGTGAGCAGTTCTTC. Its protein is CASSYLGPGKGEQFF.

The rearrangement uses TRBV19 and TRBJ1-6; D perhaps matches TRBD1 (5 bases). V was shortened by 3 bases and J by 10 bases, with 16 bases between the two germline ends. Germline-derived CDR1 and CDR2 are LNHDA and SQIVND (reference sequence). This CDR3 region has 15 residues. CDR3 coding DNA: TGTGCCAGTAGTATCCCCAGGGCTCCTGGGTCACCCCTCCACTTT. As protein: CASSIPRAPGSPLHF.

V gene TRBV19 combines with J gene TRBJ1-1, with a weak D call TRBD1 (6 bases). The CDR3 covers 14 residues. CDR1 is LNHDA, CDR2 SQIVND, per germline (reference sequence). Trimming stripped 5 bases from V and 1 base from J, with 11 bases between. The CDR3 region has the DNA TGTGCCAGTAGTGGCGGCAGGGGGAACACTGAAGCTTTCTTT. Residues: CASSGGRGNTEAFF.

J is TRBJ2-5 and V is TRBV7-9, with 10 bases matching TRBD1. Germline assignment: CDR1 SEHNR and CDR2 FQNEAQ (reference sequence). This CDR3 spans 16 amino acids. V dropped 1 base and J dropped 2; count of bases not matched to a gene: 4. The CDR3 loop is CASSLGDRGTQETQYF. The CDR3 DNA reads as TGTGCCAGCAGCTTAGGGGACAGGGGAACTCAAGAGACCCAGTACTTC.

The V gene is TRBV7-2, the J gene TRBJ2-5; D is possibly TRBD2 (6 bases). There are 14 residues in the CDR3. Germline V lookup: CDR1 SGHTA, CDR2 FQGNSA. V shed 5 bases and J shed 4 bases, with 14 bases lying between them. The chain's CDR3 is CASSLGGPVETQYF. CDR3 bases: TGTGCCAGCAGCCTGGGGGGACCAGTAGAGACCCAGTACTTC.

V is TRBV6-5 and J is TRBJ2-7, with D uncertain. The CDR3 consists of 13 residues. Germline-derived CDR1 and CDR2 are MNHEY and SVGAGI. V was shortened by 7 bases and J by 4 bases, with 14 bases between the two germline ends. CDR3 in amino acids: CASMKELRYEQYF. In nucleotides, the CDR3 is TGTGCCAGCATGAAAGAACTGAGATACGAGCAGTACTTC.

The chain combines TRBV10-3 with TRBJ2-1; D unclear. The germline gives CDR1 ENHRY, CDR2 SYGVKD. CDR3 length: 14 amino acids. The V gene lost 3 bases and the J gene lost 0 bases, with 6 bases spanning the gap. The CDR3 protein is CAISDSSSYNEQFF. The CDR3 nucleotides read TGTGCCATCAGTGACTCGAGCTCCTACAATGAGCAGTTCTTC.

CDR3 bases: TGTGCCAGCAGTATAGGACAGGCGACCTACGAGCAGTACTTC. Its protein product is CASSIGQATYEQYF. This chain links TRBV28 with TRBJ2-7; the match to TRBD1 covers 7 bases. Germline V gene sequence: CDR1 MDHEN, CDR2 SYDVKM. After removal of 5 bases from V and 2 bases from J, the junction contained 6 bases not matched to a gene. The CDR3 runs to 14 residues.

This clone was counted only a few times. The chain joins TRBV3-1 (or the pseudogene TRBV3-2) to TRBJ2-5, with TRBD2 identical over 8 bases. The germline CDR1 and CDR2 sequences are LGHDT and YNNKEL (reference sequence). This CDR3 spans 13 amino acids. The V and J ends lost 4 bases and 6 bases, in that order; junction bases with no gene match: 4. DNA for the CDR3: TGTGCCAGCAGCCCAGGACTAGCTAAGACCCAGTACTTC. It specifies CASSPGLAKTQYF.

This clone occurred once. V gene TRBV7-2 combines with J gene TRBJ2-1; 11 bases match TRBD1. V gave up 5 bases and J gave up 2 bases; unmatched junction bases: 2. The CDR3 extends over 15 amino acids. The germline V gene encodes CDR1 SGHTA and CDR2 FQGNSA. CDR3 protein: CASSEGQGAYNEQFF. DNA for the CDR3: TGTGCCAGCAGCGAGGGACAGGGGGCCTACAATGAGCAGTTCTTC.

The chain couples TRBV12-3 or TRBV12-4 to TRBJ1-1; D uncertain. CDR3 length: 11 residues. V shed 6 bases and J shed 1 base, with 3 bases lying between them. CDR3 residues: CASRTNTEAFF. For the CDR3, the DNA is TGTGCCAGCAGAACGAACACTGAAGCTTTCTTT.

The chain joins TRBV7-3 to TRBJ2-7, with D possibly matching TRBD2 (6 bases). CDR3 size: 16 residues. Per germline, CDR1 SGHTA and CDR2 FQGTGA. Trimming took off 1 base at V and 3 bases at J, with 16 bases between the two ends. CDR3 sequence reads: CASSLNSPGLSYEQYF. CDR3 nucleotide sequence: TGTGCCAGCAGCTTAAATTCCCCGGGACTGAGCTACGAGCAGTACTTC.

The chain links TRBV7-2 to TRBJ1-6, with unresolved D. The CDR3 sequence is 16 residues long. Germline CDR1 is SGHTA and CDR2 is FQGNSA. V gave up 5 bases and J gave up 13 bases, with 24 bases separating them. The CDR3 here is CASSPYAGPRSNPLHF. The CDR3 coding sequence is TGTGCCAGCAGCCCTTATGCGGGTCCTCGGAGTAACCCCCTCCACTTT.

This clone was detected a few times. This rearrangement joins TRBV30 to TRBJ1-6; D is ambiguous. Trimming removed 4 bases from V and 12 bases from J, with 19 bases in between. This CDR3 region has 14 residues. Germline V CDR1 and CDR2: GTSNPN, SVGIG (reference sequence). DNA of the CDR3: TGTGCCTGGACCCCGGGCCCTTTACGGGGACCCCTCCACTTT. Protein: CAWTPGPLRGPLHF.